This passage covers 30 T cell receptor beta chains from one sample sequenced in a study of cytomegalovirus exposure and HLA in healthy donors (dated by TCRdb to 2016 to 2017). The library came from the immunoSEQ multiplex PCR assay. The multiplex PCR relied on a mix of 60 forward primers for TCR Vbeta segments and 13 reverse primers for TCR Jbeta segments. The source is immuneACCESS, and TCRdb retained only in-frame sequences with V and J called. Part of the clones is not carried over; for the studies checked, unresolved V genes explain less than half of this, and the remainder is unexplained. Recorded for this sample are around 160,000 clones; about three quarters of them occurred a single time. Approximately 2.9% of the sample goes to the ten largest clones. The specimen was PBMCs. Receptors originate from a middle-aged man in good health and CMV-seropositive.

CDR3 sequence: CASSSSGFQETQYF. DNA for the CDR3: TGTGCCAGCAGTTCGTCAGGTTTCCAAGAGACCCAGTACTTC. The genes are TRBV27 and TRBJ2-5, with no clear D. The CDR3 totals 14 residues. V lost 4 bases and J lost 1, with 10 bases in between. Germline V gives CDR1 MNHEY, CDR2 SMNVEV (reference sequence).

This clone was counted a few times. This sequence joins TRBV5-6 and TRBJ2-1, with TRBD2 matching 7 bases. Looked up from germline, CDR1 is SGHDT and CDR2 is YYEEEE. The CDR3 spans 14 residues. J gave up 7 bases and V 0 bases, and 4 bases lay outside the gene matches. This chain's CDR3 is CASSLGTRTNEQFF. The CDR3 DNA is TGTGCCAGCAGCTTGGGGACTAGGACTAATGAGCAGTTCTTC.

The V and J genes are TRBV7-8 and TRBJ2-7, with D possibly being TRBD2 (6 bases). V lost 2 bases and J lost 6, with 17 bases in between. Germline V lookup: CDR1 SGHVS, CDR2 FQNEAQ. The CDR3 contains 15 residues. As DNA, the CDR3 is TGTGCCAGCAGCTTATTCGCAGGGACTCCTATCGAGCAGTACTTC. Amino acid sequence: CASSLFAGTPIEQYF. The full variable domain, completed using reference TRBV7-8 and TRBJ2-7, is GAGVSQSPRYKVAKRGQDVALRCDPISGHVSLFWYQQALGQGPEFLTYFQNEAQLDKSGLPSDRFFAERPEGSVSTLKIQRTQQEDSAVYLCASSLFAGTPIEQYFGPGTRLTVT.

The V call is TRBV15, the J call TRBJ1-2; 9 bases map to TRBD1. The CDR3 is made up of 15 amino acids. V trimming: 3 bases; J trimming: 4 bases; junction bases outside the gene matches: 6. Germline CDR1 reads LNHNV; CDR2 reads YYDKDF (reference sequence). CDR3: CATSSPDRGTYGYTF. The CDR3 DNA reads as TGTGCCACCAGCAGCCCGGACAGGGGAACCTATGGCTACACCTTC.

This clone was recorded a few times. V gene TRBV28 combines with J gene TRBJ2-7; 9 nucleotides align to TRBD1. The V gene end was trimmed by 9 bases and the J gene end by 5 bases; junction bases not matched to a gene: 8. Germline-derived CDR1 and CDR2 are MDHEN and SYDVKM. This CDR3 is built from 13 residues. DNA for the CDR3: TGTGCCAGTGGGGGACAGGGTTCCCACGAGCAGTACTTC. Translating gives CASGGQGSHEQYF. Looking up the rest from reference TRBV28 and TRBJ2-7 gives the full variable domain: DVKVTQSSRYLVKRTGEKVFLECVQDMDHENMFWYRQDPGLGLRLIYFSYDVKMKEKGDIPEGYSVSREKKERFSLILESASTNQTSMYLCASGGQGSHEQYFGPGTRLTVT.

This clone was seen a few times. This sequence joins TRBV28 and TRBJ2-7, with 10 bases matching TRBD1. This CDR3 spans 15 amino acids. Germline V gives CDR1 MDHEN, CDR2 SYDVKM. J lost 4 bases, V lost 3 bases, and 6 bases had no gene match. This CDR3 reads CASSFGTGALYEQYF. DNA of the CDR3: TGTGCCAGCAGTTTTGGGACAGGGGCCCTTTACGAGCAGTACTTC. The whole variable domain, remainder taken from reference TRBV28 and TRBJ2-7, is DVKVTQSSRYLVKRTGEKVFLECVQDMDHENMFWYRQDPGLGLRLIYFSYDVKMKEKGDIPEGYSVSREKKERFSLILESASTNQTSMYLCASSFGTGALYEQYFGPGTRLTVT.

The chain recombines TRBV18 with TRBJ1-1; tentative D call: TRBD1 (6 bases). The CDR3 extends over 14 amino acids. Germline V gene lookup returns CDR1 KGHSH and CDR2 LQKENI. V lost 3 bases and J lost 4, with 12 bases in between. The CDR3 coding sequence is TGTGCCAGCTCACCTGATTCAGGGGTCACTGAAGCTTTCTTT. This codes for CASSPDSGVTEAFF.

The V gene is TRBV7-3, the J gene TRBJ2-1; 7 bases match TRBD2. Trimming at V came to 2 bases and at J to 4 bases, leaving 5 bases not matched to a gene. The CDR3 runs 15 residues. CDR1 is SGHTA, CDR2 FQGTGA, per germline. The CDR3 sequence: CASSLGGGRYNEQFF. DNA of the CDR3: TGTGCCAGCAGCTTAGGGGGAGGGCGTTACAATGAGCAGTTCTTC.

This clone appeared once. V and J are TRBV19 and TRBJ2-2; tentatively, D is TRBD1 (6 bases). The V end was cut by 8 bases, the J end by 4 bases, with 17 bases between. Per the germline V gene, CDR1 is LNHDA and CDR2 is SQIVND (reference sequence). The CDR3 sequence is 15 residues long. CDR3 coding DNA: TGTGCCAGTTCCGTAGGACAGCTAATCACCGGGGAGCTGTTTTTT. Translated: CASSVGQLITGELFF.

The chain employs TRBV28 and TRBJ1-1; no clear D gene. The CDR3 runs 12 residues. Per the germline V gene, CDR1 is MDHEN and CDR2 is SYDVKM. Trimming pared 3 bases from V and 3 bases from J, leaving 5 bases between. The CDR3 nucleotides are TGTGCCAGCAGTTTCGGGGACACTGAAGCTTTCTTT. Its protein product is CASSFGDTEAFF.

The chain employs TRBV29-1 and TRBJ2-1; a weak D match, TRBD2 (5 bases). The V end lost 5 bases, the J end lost 3 bases, and 8 bases lay between the germline ends. This CDR3 is 12 amino acids long. CDR1 is SQVTM, CDR2 ANQGSEA, per germline. CDR3 sequence: CSVHGNYNEQFF. The DNA of the CDR3 is TGCAGCGTTCACGGGAACTACAATGAGCAGTTCTTC.

The chain recombines TRBV6-1 with TRBJ2-1; D is perhaps TRBD2 (5 bases). This CDR3 comprises 12 residues. CDR1 is MNHNS, CDR2 SASEGT, per germline. The V end lost 8 bases, the J end lost 6 bases, and 11 bases lay between the germline ends. The DNA for the CDR3 is TGTGCCAGCCGCCTAGCCCCCAATGAGCAGTTCTTC. This sequence encodes CASRLAPNEQFF.

The CDR3 coding sequence is TGTGCCAGCAGCCCTAGCGGGAACTATAGGTCCCAGTACTTC. Translated, it gives CASSPSGNYRSQYF. The chain has TRBV7-7 and TRBJ2-5; the match to TRBD2 covers 9 bases. CDR3 size: 14 residues. Germline CDR1 SSHAT, CDR2 FNYEAQ (reference sequence). Trimming cost V 5 bases and J 9 bases; bases outside gene matches: 10.

The table lists this clone with a few counts. V and J are TRBV19 and TRBJ1-5; D may be TRBD1 (5 bases). The CDR3 extends over 13 amino acids. CDR1 is LNHDA, CDR2 SQIVND, per germline (reference sequence). V was shortened by 5 bases and J by 7 bases, with 12 bases between the two germline ends. CDR3 DNA: TGTGCCAGTAGTGGGGCGAAGGTACAGCCCCAGCATTTT. Translating gives CASSGAKVQPQHF.

The V call is TRBV19, the J call TRBJ1-5; 7 bases map to TRBD1. V was clipped by 7 bases and J by 11 bases; unmatched bases: 14. Germline CDR1 is LNHDA and CDR2 is SQIVND (reference sequence). The CDR3 length is 14 residues. The CDR3 bases are TGTGCCAGTACCGGCCGACAGGGTAATAAAACCCAGCATTTT. As protein: CASTGRQGNKTQHF.

V usage is TRBV5-4 and J usage is TRBJ2-7, with a tentative D call TRBD2 (6 bases). The germline gives CDR1 SGHNT, CDR2 YYREEE (reference sequence). The CDR3 contains 15 residues. V was cut by 2 bases and J by 0 bases, with 12 bases left in between. The CDR3 is CASSLPYGSSYEQYF. In nucleotides, the CDR3 is TGTGCCAGCAGCTTACCGTACGGGAGCTCCTACGAGCAGTACTTC.

The rearrangement joins TRBV19 to TRBJ2-7, with TRBD2 as a possible D gene (6 bases). Germline V lookup: CDR1 LNHDA, CDR2 SQIVND (reference sequence). This CDR3 comprises 14 residues. Trimming took 5 bases from V and 5 from J, leaving 16 bases between them. The CDR3 DNA follows: TGTGCCAGTAGTCCTAGACTAGAGGAGGACGAGCAGTACTTC. Translating gives CASSPRLEEDEQYF. Together with reference TRBV19 and TRBJ2-7, the CDR3 gives the full variable domain: DGGITQSPKYLFRKEGQNVTLSCEQNLNHDAMYWYRQDPGQGLRLIYYSQIVNDFQKGDIAEGYSVSREKKESFPLTVTSAQKNPTAFYLCASSPRLEEDEQYFGPGTRLTVT.

The V and J genes are TRBV19 and TRBJ1-5, with a weak D call TRBD1 (5 bases). V lost 7 bases, J lost 6 bases, and 19 bases lay in between. CDR3 length: 15 amino acids. Germline CDR1 is LNHDA and CDR2 is SQIVND (reference sequence). The CDR3 spells CASTNRGGEGQPQHF. The DNA for the CDR3 is TGTGCCAGTACCAATAGAGGAGGGGAAGGTCAGCCCCAGCATTTT.

The chain is built from TRBV5-1 and TRBJ2-3, with TRBD2 matching over 13 bases. Trimming took 7 bases from V and 2 from J; bases not matched to a gene: 7. Germline CDR1 is SGHRS and CDR2 is YFSETQ. The CDR3 contains 16 residues. CDR3 loop: CASRSGLAGDTDTQYF. CDR3 coding DNA: TGCGCCAGCCGCTCTGGACTAGCGGGAGACACAGATACGCAGTATTTT.

The chain employs TRBV9 and TRBJ2-5; no clear D. In germline, CDR1 is SGDLS, CDR2 YYNGEE. Trimming pared 0 bases from V and 1 base from J, leaving 4 bases between. This CDR3 comprises 13 residues. The CDR3 loop is CASSVGAQETQYF. The CDR3 DNA reads as TGTGCCAGCAGCGTAGGGGCCCAAGAGACCCAGTACTTC.

This clone was picked up a small number of times. The sample carries other DNA sequences with the same CDR3. The chain recombines TRBV5-1 with TRBJ1-1, with D uncertain. The CDR3 loop spans 14 amino acids. V lost 0 bases and J lost 1, with 7 bases in between. From germline, CDR1 is SGHRS and CDR2 YFSETQ. The CDR3 loop reads CASSLDPRNTEAFF. The DNA of the CDR3 is TGCGCCAGCAGCTTGGATCCCCGGAACACTGAAGCTTTCTTT.

A remark on this clone: A junction boundary mismatches the germline segment, possibly from a read error. The chain employs TRBV7-9 and TRBJ2-7; the D gene is possibly TRBD1 (5 bases). CDR1 and CDR2 (germline): SEHNR, FQNEAQ (reference sequence). This CDR3 has 16 amino acids. CDR3 in amino acids: CSSSFVHPRQIYEQYF. CDR3 DNA: TGTTCCAGCAGCTTCGTTCACCCTAGACAGATCTACGAGCAGTACTTC.

The CDR3 sequence is CASRGQGNTGELFF. In DNA, the CDR3 is TGTGCCAGCAGGGGACAGGGTAACACCGGGGAGCTGTTTTTT. The V and J genes are TRBV6-1 and TRBJ2-2, with 9 positions matching TRBD1. Losses at the gene ends were 6 bases for V and 2 bases for J; bases not matched to a gene: 1. There are 14 residues in the CDR3. Per germline, CDR1 MNHNS and CDR2 SASEGT.

This clone showed up just once. In nucleotides, the CDR3 is TGTGCCAGCAGACTCATGGGCGAGCAGTTCTTC. Its protein product is CASRLMGEQFF. The gene calls are TRBV6-5 and TRBJ2-1; D gene ambiguous. The germline V gene encodes CDR1 MNHEY and CDR2 SVGAGI. The CDR3 loop spans 11 amino acids. V was clipped by 6 bases and J by 10 bases, with 10 bases between them.

This clone was found a few times. This chain uses TRBV28 with TRBJ1-1; 9 nucleotides match TRBD1. The CDR3 runs to 16 residues. Germline values: CDR1 MDHEN, CDR2 SYDVKM. J lost 4 bases, V lost 4 bases, and 10 bases had no gene match. Here the CDR3 reads CASSWGTGIWVTEAFF. The CDR3 region has the DNA TGTGCCAGCAGTTGGGGGACAGGGATTTGGGTCACTGAAGCTTTCTTT. Filled out from reference TRBV28 and TRBJ1-1, the complete variable domain reads DVKVTQSSRYLVKRTGEKVFLECVQDMDHENMFWYRQDPGLGLRLIYFSYDVKMKEKGDIPEGYSVSREKKERFSLILESASTNQTSMYLCASSWGTGIWVTEAFFGQGTRLTVV.

This clone has only a few counts. The chain carries TRBV7-6 and TRBJ2-3, with 7 bases aligning to TRBD1. CDR3 length: 15 amino acids. Germline trimming cut 5 bases from V and 5 bases from J; bases unmatched to any gene: 10. Germline CDR1 reads SGHVS; CDR2 reads FNYEAQ. DNA for the CDR3: TGTGCCAGCAGCGCCCACAGGGGAAGACGAGATACGCAGTATTTT. As protein: CASSAHRGRRDTQYF.

The J gene is TRBJ1-5, the V gene TRBV29-1; D unclear. Trimming removed 4 bases at V and 2 bases at J, with 9 bases between. Per the germline V gene, CDR1 is SQVTM and CDR2 is ANQGSEA. The CDR3 covers 13 residues. CDR3 bases: TGCAGCGTTGTTCCCGCGGGCAATCAGCCCCAGCATTTT. As protein: CSVVPAGNQPQHF.

This clone was observed a handful of times. The chain uses TRBV5-4 and TRBJ2-1, with TRBD2 identical over 7 bases. The CDR3 loop spans 14 amino acids. Germline CDR1 reads SGHNT; CDR2 reads YYREEE (reference sequence). Trimming cost V 4 bases and J 10 bases; bases outside gene matches: 11. The CDR3 loop reads CASSGRTSVKEQFF. In DNA, the CDR3 is TGTGCCAGCAGCGGGAGGACTAGTGTTAAGGAGCAGTTCTTC.

The chain uses TRBV11-2 and TRBJ2-1, with 14 bases matching TRBD2. There are 16 residues in the CDR3. J gave up 7 bases and V 4 bases, and 6 bases lay outside the gene matches. CDR1 SGHAT and CDR2 FQNNGV come from the germline V gene. The CDR3 nucleotides read TGTGCCAGCAGCTCAAGACTAGCGGGAGGGCCGAATGAGCAGTTCTTC. This gives the protein CASSSRLAGGPNEQFF.

The chain uses TRBV18 and TRBJ2-1; perhaps TRBD1 as D (5 bases). The ends were cut back, 4 bases at V and 10 bases at J, with 20 bases in the middle. The length of the CDR3 is 15 residues. Germline V gene sequence: CDR1 KGHSH, CDR2 LQKENI. In DNA, the CDR3 is TGTGCCAGCTCACTAGGGGCTTGGGCCCCTCAGGAGCAGTTCTTC. As protein: CASSLGAWAPQEQFF.